A few counts support the clone carrying this T cell receptor beta chain. The junction and the germline gene differ at one end; a read error may be behind it. Then a second PCR, running roughly 7 to 11 cycles, was carried out with a sample-barcoded 5' primer and a J-beta primer mix. TCRdb independently ran MiXCR on the 5' RACE reads; one entry per CDR3 protein. The profile shows around 1,800,000 distinct CDR3 sequences, roughly two fifths of them singletons. Germline CDR1 is MGHRA and CDR2 is YSYEKL. The CDR3 length is 11 residues. These data are taken from a study of blood T cells in healthy people across ages.

V usage is TRBV4-1 and J usage is TRBJ1-1; the D gene is possibly TRBD1 (6 bases). The receptor was derived from a human donor in good health. Sequenced input: blood. CDR3 sequence (DNA): TGTGCCAGCAGCCAGGGGCCTGAAGCTTTCTTT. Translating gives CASSQGPEAFF.